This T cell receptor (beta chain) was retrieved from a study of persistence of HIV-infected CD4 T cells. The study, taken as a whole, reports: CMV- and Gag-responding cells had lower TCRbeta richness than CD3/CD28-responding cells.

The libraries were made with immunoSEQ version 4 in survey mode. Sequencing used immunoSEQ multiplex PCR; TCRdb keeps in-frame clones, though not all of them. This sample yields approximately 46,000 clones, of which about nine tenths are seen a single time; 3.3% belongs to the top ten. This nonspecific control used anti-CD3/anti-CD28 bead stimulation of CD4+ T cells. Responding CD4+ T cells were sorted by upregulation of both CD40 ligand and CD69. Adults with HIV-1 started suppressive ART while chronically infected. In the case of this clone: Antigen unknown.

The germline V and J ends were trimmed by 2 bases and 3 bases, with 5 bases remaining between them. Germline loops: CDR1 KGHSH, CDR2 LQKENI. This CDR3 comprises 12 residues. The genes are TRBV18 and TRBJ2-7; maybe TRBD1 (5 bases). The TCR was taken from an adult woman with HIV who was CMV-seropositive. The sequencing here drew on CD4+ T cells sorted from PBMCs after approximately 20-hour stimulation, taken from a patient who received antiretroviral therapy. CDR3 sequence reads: CASSPGHYEQYF. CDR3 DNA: TGTGCCAGCTCACCAGGACACTACGAGCAGTACTTC.